This T cell receptor beta chain came from a study of T cells after yellow fever vaccination (dated 2019 in TCRdb). Broadly, across the study: The SMART-Seq v4 Ultra Low Input RNA kit was used to prepare libraries from fractions with low cell numbers. Bulk TCR alpha and beta repertoires were sequenced longitudinally to track T-cell clones before and after primary and booster YFV17D yellow fever vaccination. Two healthy male donors, one aged 18 to 30 and one aged 30 to 39 years, made up the cohort. Blood was drawn at multiple timepoints before and after primary and secondary immunization, with bulk PBMC replicates and cell subsets isolated. The investigation overall reported the following: The secondary T-cell response was weaker than the primary response but faster, peaking on day 5 instead of day 15. Most clones expanded after primary vaccination were re-detected after the booster (approximately 95% of CD4 and around 88% of CD8), suggesting broad memory maintenance. A small share of clonotypes was detected in both CD4 and CD8 compartments, with the overlap likely arising from convergent recombination. Computational filtering was needed because FACS-sorted repertoires could contain abundant contaminating clonotypes from the bulk population. Because only a couple of donors were included in the study, the extent to which the findings can be generalized is limited.

Read against the paper, the sample's treatment or condition label means: live attenuated yellow fever vaccine strain. At every blood-draw timepoint, two biological replicates of bulk PBMCs were collected. PBMCs were isolated from peripheral blood using a standard Ficoll-Paque protocol. RNA was extracted with TriZol from bulk PBMCs, CD4 and CD8 fractions, and dextramer-positive and dextramer-negative fractions. The CDR3 starts with the cysteine, ends with the phenylalanine, and has 16 residues. This entry keeps only the CDR3 DNA: 48 bases, framed from base 1. V is trimmed back by 6 bases and J by 5 bases, and the junction contains 13 bases that no gene match accounts for. CDR1 MNHEY and CDR2 SVGEGT are derived from the germline V gene. The instrument was an Illumina NovaSeq 6000. TCR cDNA was synthesized by 5'RACE template switching, through which a universal primer site and unique molecular identifiers were introduced. cDNA synthesis was primed from both the TCR alpha and TCR beta constant segments. Two PCR steps were used to amplify libraries, with sample barcodes and sequencing adapters being added in the second step. Sequencing of libraries was performed on Illumina HiSeq 2500 (2x100 bp) or NovaSeq (2x150 bp). The study's own analysis went as follows. Demultiplexing of reads and collapsing into UMI consensus sequences were performed with MIGEC, and V(D)J alignment was carried out with MiXCR. Vaccine-responding clonotypes were identified with edgeR using replicate PBMC samples, with FDR below 0.01 and a log2 fold change above 5 up to day 15 being required. Each bulk clonotype was labeled CD4 or CD8 based on which sequenced repertoire, CD4 or CD8, contained the clonotype at higher abundance. TCRdb applied fastp at Q25 and MiXCR to the public reads, then kept only in-frame beta chains. Rows are unified per CDR3 protein, each entry keeping the most common DNA and genes. TCRdb, not the authors, supplied the V and J calls. Counted in this sample were some 320,000 distinct CDR3 sequences; over 4% of them appeared once. The top ten clonotypes cover roughly 25% of the sample.

In its sample, this clonotype was seen a few times. The antigen this receptor binds is unknown. Base quality data are lacking; no much larger clone is found one base away. This TCR was sampled from a man aged 18 to 29 who received the YFV17D yellow fever vaccine. The specimen comprised PBMCs, sampled 5 days after the yellow fever booster vaccination. The chain couples TRBV6-2 or TRBV6-3 to TRBJ2-5, and 9 bases in between align with TRBD2. The CDR3 protein: CASSPPLTSGWETQYF. The nucleotides are TGTGCCAGCAGCCCCCCCCTGACTAGCGGATGGGAGACCCAGTACTTC.